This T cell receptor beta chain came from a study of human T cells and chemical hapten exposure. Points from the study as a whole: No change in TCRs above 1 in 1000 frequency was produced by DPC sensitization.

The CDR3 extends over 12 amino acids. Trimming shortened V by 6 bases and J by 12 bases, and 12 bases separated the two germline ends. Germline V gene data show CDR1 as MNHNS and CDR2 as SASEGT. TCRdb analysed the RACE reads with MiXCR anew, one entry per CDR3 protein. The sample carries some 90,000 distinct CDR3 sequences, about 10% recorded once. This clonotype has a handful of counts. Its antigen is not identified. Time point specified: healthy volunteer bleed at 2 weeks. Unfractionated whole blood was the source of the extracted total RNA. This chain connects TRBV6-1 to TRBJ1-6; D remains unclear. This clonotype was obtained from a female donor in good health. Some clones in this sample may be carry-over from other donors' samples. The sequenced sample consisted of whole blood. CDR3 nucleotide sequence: TGTGCCAGCAGGGACCCCGACCGACCCCTCCACTTT. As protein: CASRDPDRPLHF.